The text below deals with one T cell receptor (beta chain). This record belongs to a study of blood T cell repertoires in COVID-19. Study background: Sites across the United States, Italy and Spain contributed samples from acute and convalescent COVID-19. Sources were T cells, B-cell-depleted T cells, or PBMCs; the material itself was cDNA or gDNA.

The CDR3 loop spans 15 amino acids. After removal of 10 bases from V and 5 bases from J, the junction contained 14 bases not matched to a gene. Germline V gene data show CDR1 as MNHEY and CDR2 as SMNVEV (reference sequence). Authors' data handling: Cell counts per sample came from amplifying reference gene primers. Clones were read by immunoSEQ multiplex PCR, and TCRdb kept only the in-frame ones, dropping some. V, J and clone size are those of that table, while D and trimming were read from the DNA. The table lists some 380,000 clones, around 89% of them singletons, with approximately 6.2% in the top ten.

The rearrangement joins TRBV27 to TRBJ2-5; TRBD2 agrees at 9 bases. This clonotype originated in a young man with active or convalescent COVID-19. Sequenced sample: peripheral blood. The CDR3 region is CATQSVAGAWETQYF. The CDR3 coding sequence is TGTGCCACCCAATCGGTAGCGGGGGCCTGGGAGACCCAGTACTTC.